The entry below gives a single TCR beta chain sequence along with its context. What it binds is not known. This sample was included in a study of cytomegalovirus exposure and HLA in healthy donors. Whole-study findings and limits: A further, later analysis showed that HLA-associated TCR beta chains (compared with equally common others) were more clonally expanded. The study put 150 to 200 TCR beta chains on its list as cytomegalovirus-associated. One variant, a missense change in DCLRE1C, was linked in a later analysis to TCR beta V- and J-gene trimming. Sequencing depth roughly uniform across donors was assumed in presence/absence analyses.

The CDR3 is 12 amino acids. Per germline, CDR1 SGHTA and CDR2 FQGNSA. Trimming pared 4 bases from V and 2 bases from J, leaving 5 bases between. Primers included in the PCR were 60 Vbeta and 13 Jbeta primers. Assay used: immunoSEQ multiplex PCR; TCRdb lists only in-frame clones, some missing. This sample has about 190,000 clones, with approximately 88% found just once. Sequencing was performed on PBMCs. This clonotype was sampled from a boy under 10 years old in good health and CMV-seronegative. V usage is TRBV7-2 and J usage is TRBJ1-1; no reliable D call. The CDR3 region is CASSSHNTEAFF. CDR3 nucleotides: TGTGCCAGCAGCTCCCATAACACTGAAGCTTTCTTT.